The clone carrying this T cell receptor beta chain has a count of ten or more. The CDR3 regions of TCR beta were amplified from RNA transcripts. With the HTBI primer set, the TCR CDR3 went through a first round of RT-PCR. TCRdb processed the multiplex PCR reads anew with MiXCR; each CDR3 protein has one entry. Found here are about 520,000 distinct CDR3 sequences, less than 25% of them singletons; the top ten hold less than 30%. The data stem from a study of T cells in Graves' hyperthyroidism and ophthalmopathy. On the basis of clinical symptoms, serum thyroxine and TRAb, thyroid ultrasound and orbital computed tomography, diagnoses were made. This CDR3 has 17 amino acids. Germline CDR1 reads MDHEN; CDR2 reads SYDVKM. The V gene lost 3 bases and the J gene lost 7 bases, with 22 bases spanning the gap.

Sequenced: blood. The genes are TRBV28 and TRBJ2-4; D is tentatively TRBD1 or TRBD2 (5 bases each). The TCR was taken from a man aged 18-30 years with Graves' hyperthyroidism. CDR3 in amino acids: CASSLGFSGPAENIQYF. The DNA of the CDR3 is TGTGCCAGCAGTTTGGGATTTTCAGGGCCAGCGGAGAACATTCAGTACTTC. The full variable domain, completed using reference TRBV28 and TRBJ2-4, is DVKVTQSSRYLVKRTGEKVFLECVQDMDHENMFWYRQDPGLGLRLIYFSYDVKMKEKGDIPEGYSVSREKKERFSLILESASTNQTSMYLCASSLGFSGPAENIQYFGAGTRLSVL.